These 28 T cell receptor delta chains originate from one sample sequenced in a study of gamma-delta T cells after stem cell transplantation. TCRdb reanalyzed the RT-PCR reads using CATT. This repertoire shows around 180 delta-chain clones, 40% to 50% found once; its top ten account for roughly half. Material: gamma-delta T cells. The source of these receptors is a human donor. It is not recorded whose cells these are; they may come from a transplant donor.

The chain couples TRDV1 to TRDJ1; D remains unclear. Germline matching of the DNA provided the J gene here, since TCRdb leaves it blank. V gave up 2 bases and J gave up 2 bases, with 9 bases separating them. The CDR3 loop spans 14 amino acids. Germline V gene data show CDR1 as TSWWSYY and CDR2 as QGS. The CDR3 nucleotides are TGTGCTCTTGGGGAAGGGTTGGTGACCGATAAACTCATCTTT. This translates into CALGEGLVTDKLIF.

The chain joins TRDV1 to TRDJ1; unclear D gene. This CDR3 is built from 17 residues. V lost 0 bases, J lost 0 bases, and 14 bases lay in between. The germline CDR1 and CDR2 sequences are TSWWSYY and QGS. The CDR3 sequence is CALGELELRVYTDKLIF. In nucleotides, the CDR3 is TGTGCTCTTGGGGAACTAGAGCTGAGGGTGTACACCGATAAACTCATCTTT.

This clone has a handful of counts. This chain uses TRDV1 with TRDJ1; 10 nucleotides match TRDD3. TCRdb does not report a J gene; here it was assigned by matching the DNA to germline references. Germline loops: CDR1 TSWWSYY, CDR2 QGS. The CDR3 is made up of 23 amino acids. V gave up 3 bases and J gave up 0 bases; unmatched junction bases: 25. The CDR3 is CALGERHPYRLGDRGSYTDKLIF. The CDR3 region has the DNA TGTGCTCTTGGGGAGCGCCACCCCTACCGTCTGGGGGATAGAGGTTCGTACACCGATAAACTCATCTTT.

V and J are TRDV1 and TRDJ1; 8 nucleotides align to TRDD2. Matching the DNA to germline supplied the J gene, which TCRdb does not give. This CDR3 has 18 residues. With V trimmed by 4 bases and J by 1 base, 14 bases remained unmatched. Germline V gene data show CDR1 as TSWWSYY and CDR2 as QGS. DNA of the CDR3: TGTGCTCTTGGGGGATCACTTCCTACCCGTACTAGCACCGATAAACTCATCTTT. The encoded protein is CALGGSLPTRTSTDKLIF.

The sample holds a few counts of this clone. This rearrangement joins TRDV1 to TRDJ1, with 7 bases that match TRDD3. This CDR3 spans 20 amino acids. With 0 bases clipped from V and 0 bases from J, the junction kept 16 bases outside the gene matches. The germline V gene encodes CDR1 TSWWSYY and CDR2 QGS. CDR3 bases: TGTGCTCTTGGGGAACTCTCTGCTCGTCCCTGGGGGCCCTACACCGATAAACTCATCTTT. Protein: CALGELSARPWGPYTDKLIF.

This chain joins TRDV1 and TRDJ1; D possibly uses TRDD2 or TRDD3 (5 bases each). Germline matching of the DNA provided the J gene here, since TCRdb leaves it blank. The CDR3 runs to 21 residues. Germline CDR1 TSWWSYY, CDR2 QGS. Trimming stripped 1 base from V and 0 bases from J, with 27 bases between. CDR3 residues: CALGERPPLLRVWAHTDKLIF. CDR3 coding DNA: TGTGCTCTTGGGGAACGCCCCCCCCTTCTACGAGTCTGGGCCCACACCGATAAACTCATCTTT.

This clone has just a few counts. J is TRDJ1 and V is TRDV2; D might be TRDD3 (5 bases). The CDR3 loop spans 17 amino acids. Trimming stripped 0 bases from V and 0 bases from J, with 16 bases between. Per the germline V gene, CDR1 is GEAIGNYY and CDR2 is EKD. CDR3 in amino acids: CACDTVTAGRYTDKLIF. CDR3 nucleotides: TGTGCCTGTGACACCGTAACTGCTGGGAGGTACACCGATAAACTCATCTTT.

The J gene is given as TRDJ1, and the V gene is not called; TRDD3, the table's D call, was not compared with the DNA. This CDR3 has 22 residues. The DNA for the CDR3 is TGTGCCTTTGCCCGTTTTCCTACAAACGATGTGGGTACTGGCGACCCAAACGATAAACTCATCTTT. Translated, it gives CAFARFPTNDVGTGDPNDKLIF.

This clone has more than one count but fewer than ten. This sequence joins TRDV2 and TRDJ1; 8 bases map to TRDD3. V gave up 0 bases and J gave up 0 bases; unmatched junction bases: 11. This CDR3 is 18 amino acids long. Germline assignment: CDR1 GEAIGNYY and CDR2 EKD. CDR3 coding DNA: TGTGCCTGTGACACCGTTTCTACACTGGGGGGCTACACCGATAAACTCATCTTT. Its translation is CACDTVSTLGGYTDKLIF.

The V gene remains uncalled, whereas the J gene is TRDJ1; the DNA was not used to check the table's D call, TRDD3. This CDR3 comprises 21 residues. The CDR3 reads CALGNRRYWGLPVSYTDKLIF. CDR3 bases: TGTGCTCTTGGGAACCGCCGGTACTGGGGGCTACCCGTCAGCTACACCGATAAACTCATCTTT.

The J gene is uncalled and the V gene is TRDV2; the D call in the table, TRDD3, was not verified against the DNA. Germline loops: CDR1 GEAIGNYY, CDR2 EKD. This CDR3 comprises 16 residues. CDR3 in amino acids: CACDALGDRNTDKLIF. The CDR3 DNA is TGTGCCTGTGACGCTCTGGGGGACCGGAACACCGATAAGCTCATCTTT.

As DNA, the CDR3 is TGTGCTCTTGGGGAACTAGGCCCGCTTCCTACGATGGGGGATGTGGTCGATAAACTCATCTTT. Its protein product is CALGELGPLPTMGDVVDKLIF. The chain employs TRDV1 and TRDJ1; possibly TRDD2 or TRDD3 for D (8 bases each). TCRdb records no J gene; here it was assigned by comparing the DNA to germline. The CDR3 sequence is 21 residues long. Germline CDR1 TSWWSYY, CDR2 QGS. The germline V and J ends were trimmed by 0 bases and 4 bases, with 30 bases remaining between them.

The rearrangement uses TRDV2 and TRDJ1; 8 nucleotides line up with TRDD3. Here the J gene came from matching the DNA to germline, since TCRdb omits it. Unmatched junction bases numbered 9, after V lost 2 bases and J lost 2 bases. The CDR3 spans 16 residues. Looked up from germline, CDR1 is GEAIGNYY and CDR2 is EKD. The CDR3: CACDSITGGQTDKLIF. The DNA for the CDR3 is TGTGCCTGTGACAGCATTACTGGGGGTCAGACCGATAAACTCATCTTT.

J is TRDJ1 and V is TRDV1; 12 bases fit TRDD3. TCRdb gives no J gene; it was assigned here by matching the DNA to germline. Germline V gene sequence: CDR1 TSWWSYY, CDR2 QGS. This CDR3 has 23 amino acids. After removal of 2 bases from V and 7 bases from J, the junction contained 29 bases not matched to a gene. The DNA for the CDR3 is TGTGCTCTTGGGGAAGGGCCCCCCTCCGACTGGGGGATACCTTTGGGCCTGCACCGTAAACTCATCTTT. Encoded protein: CALGEGPPSDWGIPLGLHRKLIF.

V and J are TRDV1 and TRDJ1; 13 bases are shared with TRDD3. Because TCRdb records no J gene, it was assigned here through a match of the DNA to germline. Per the germline V gene, CDR1 is TSWWSYY and CDR2 is QGS. The length of the CDR3 is 21 residues. V shed 0 bases, J shed 4 bases, and the junction held 17 bases outside the gene matches. The DNA for the CDR3 is TGTGCTCTTGGGGAACTAAATCCGCCGTCAACTGGGGGATACGGTGACGATAAACTCATCTTT. It codes for CALGELNPPSTGGYGDDKLIF.

This rearrangement joins TRDV1 to TRDJ1; 10 bases are a match to TRDD3. Because TCRdb records no J gene, it was assigned here through a match of the DNA to germline. This CDR3 region has 21 residues. J lost 4 bases, V lost 2 bases, and 22 bases had no gene match. CDR1 and CDR2 from the germline V gene are TSWWSYY and QGS. This CDR3 reads CALGEKPFPWGWGILVDKLIF. For the CDR3, the DNA is TGTGCTCTTGGGGAAAAACCCTTTCCTTGGGGTTGGGGGATACTTGTCGATAAACTCATCTTT.

This CDR3 is CALGESSFPPLWVRAGKLIF. CDR3 coding DNA: TGTGCTCTTGGGGAATCCTCCTTTCCACCTTTGTGGGTAAGGGCCGGTAAACTCATCTTT. The chain is built from TRDV1 and TRDJ1; no clear D gene. TCRdb carries no J gene annotation; the J gene was assigned here by matching the DNA with germline. V shed 2 bases and J shed 7 bases, with 32 bases lying between them. Looked up from germline, CDR1 is TSWWSYY and CDR2 is QGS. This CDR3 has 20 amino acids.

V is TRDV1 and J is TRDJ1; a weak D match, TRDD2 (9 bases). No J gene is reported in TCRdb; it was inferred here by comparing the DNA with germline. Trimming took off 0 bases at V and 0 bases at J, with 29 bases between the two ends. This CDR3 comprises 22 residues. The germline CDR1 and CDR2 sequences are TSWWSYY and QGS. CDR3 DNA: TGTGCTCTTGGGGAACTCCAAACTCCCTTCCTACGCTGGGGGAAATACACCGATAAACTCATCTTT. Its protein product is CALGELQTPFLRWGKYTDKLIF.

This chain connects TRDV1 to TRDJ1, with TRDD3 identical over 8 bases. The J gene was missing in TCRdb and was found by matching the end of the DNA to germline. The junction had 18 bases not matched to a gene; V was cut back by 2 bases and J by 1 base. From germline, CDR1 is TSWWSYY and CDR2 QGS. The CDR3 is 20 residues long. The CDR3 nucleotides are TGTGCTCTTGGGGAAGTGGGTCCTATCCTACTGGGGGGCCTCACCGATAAACTCATCTTT. Translation gives CALGEVGPILLGGLTDKLIF.

This clone was counted a few times. A read error may account for a junction end that differs from germline. The gene calls are TRDV2 and TRDJ1; no clear D. The germline V gene has CDR1 GEAIGNYY and CDR2 EKD. The length of the CDR3 is 16 residues. The CDR3 coding sequence is TGTGCCTGTGGCACCGGAGGTACTCCGTACACCGATAAACTCATCTTT. Protein sequence: CACGTGGTPYTDKLIF.

This clone was recorded once. The chain links TRDV1 to TRDJ1; 12 nucleotides agree with TRDD3. TCRdb carries no J gene annotation; the J gene was assigned here by matching the DNA with germline. The V gene's germline CDR1 is TSWWSYY and CDR2 QGS. The trim removed 0 bases at V and 0 bases at J, leaving 20 bases unmatched. The CDR3 has 23 amino acids. The CDR3 nucleotides are TGTGCTCTTGGGGAACTAGGTCCTAAAGAAGCTGGGGGATACGGGGGGTACACCGATAAACTCATCTTT. Its translation is CALGELGPKEAGGYGGYTDKLIF.

This clone was counted a single time. The genes are TRDV1 and TRDJ1, with TRDD3 matching 10 bases. The J gene, missing from TCRdb, was assigned here through DNA to germline matching. Unmatched junction bases numbered 21, after V lost 2 bases and J lost 0 bases. CDR1 is TSWWSYY, CDR2 QGS, per germline. This CDR3 is built from 22 residues. This chain's CDR3 is CALGEAQFLRAWWGIHTDKLIF. The CDR3, as DNA: TGTGCTCTTGGGGAAGCCCAGTTCCTACGCGCGTGGTGGGGGATACACACCGATAAACTCATCTTT.

This chain connects TRDV1 to TRDJ1, with 9 bases aligning to TRDD3. Losses at the gene ends were 5 bases for V and 0 bases for J; bases not matched to a gene: 31. CDR3 length: 24 residues. Germline V gives CDR1 TSWWSYY, CDR2 QGS. The CDR3 protein is CALGYCGTSLVLGERPQYTDKLIF. CDR3 in DNA: TGTGCTCTTGGGTATTGCGGGACCTCACTTGTACTGGGGGAACGGCCCCAGTACACCGATAAACTCATCTTT.

This clone was detected only a few times. A much larger clone lies one base from this, so it may be a read error. At the DNA level, this CDR3 is encoded by other sequences in the same sample as well. The CDR3, as DNA: TGTGCCTGCGACACCGGAGGTCATCCGTACACCGATAAACTCATCTTT. Translation: CACDTGGHPYTDKLIF. The chain has TRDV2 and TRDJ1; unclear D gene. Germline V lookup: CDR1 GEAIGNYY, CDR2 EKD. The CDR3 spans 16 residues.

The chain uses TRDV1 and TRDJ1, with 13 bases identical to TRDD3. As TCRdb names no J gene, one was assigned here on the basis of a DNA match to germline. The germline V gene encodes CDR1 TSWWSYY and CDR2 QGS. This CDR3 contains 19 residues. Trimming removed 2 bases from V and 2 bases from J; junction bases left unmatched: 11. The chain's CDR3 is CALGETAHWGIRETDKLIF. The CDR3 region has the DNA TGTGCTCTTGGGGAAACCGCCCACTGGGGGATACGGGAGACCGATAAACTCATCTTT.

This clone appeared a few times. The gene calls are TRDV1 and TRDJ1, with D unclear. The germline gives CDR1 TSWWSYY, CDR2 QGS. CDR3 length equals 18 residues. V was shortened by 0 bases and J by 5 bases, with 22 bases between the two germline ends. The CDR3 reads CALGELVPAPPNMDKLIF. DNA of the CDR3: TGTGCTCTTGGGGAACTAGTCCCAGCTCCCCCTAACATGGATAAACTCATCTTT.

The gene calls are TRDV3 and TRDJ1, with D hard to call. The J gene, left out of TCRdb, was set here by checking the DNA against germline. The germline V gene has CDR1 TVYSNPD and CDR2 GDNSRS (reference sequence). V was trimmed by 5 bases and J by 2 bases, leaving 30 bases between them. This CDR3 is built from 18 residues. The CDR3: CALGSRWRLSTSTDKLIF. The DNA of the CDR3 is TGTGCCCTTGGATCCCGCTGGAGGCTGTCCACCAGTACCGATAAACTCATCTTT.

The chain links TRDV1 to TRDJ1; 9 nucleotides align to TRDD3. The J gene, not given by TCRdb, was assigned here from a germline match of the nucleotide sequence. Losses at the gene ends were 4 bases for V and 0 bases for J; bases not matched to a gene: 39. Germline CDR1 is TSWWSYY and CDR2 is QGS. The CDR3 consists of 27 residues. The CDR3 bases are TGTGCTCTTGGGGCGATGAGTCGTCTTTTCCTACGGGGGATACTCTATGTAAAGGAGAGGTACACCGATAAACTCATCTTT. It specifies CALGAMSRLFLRGILYVKERYTDKLIF.